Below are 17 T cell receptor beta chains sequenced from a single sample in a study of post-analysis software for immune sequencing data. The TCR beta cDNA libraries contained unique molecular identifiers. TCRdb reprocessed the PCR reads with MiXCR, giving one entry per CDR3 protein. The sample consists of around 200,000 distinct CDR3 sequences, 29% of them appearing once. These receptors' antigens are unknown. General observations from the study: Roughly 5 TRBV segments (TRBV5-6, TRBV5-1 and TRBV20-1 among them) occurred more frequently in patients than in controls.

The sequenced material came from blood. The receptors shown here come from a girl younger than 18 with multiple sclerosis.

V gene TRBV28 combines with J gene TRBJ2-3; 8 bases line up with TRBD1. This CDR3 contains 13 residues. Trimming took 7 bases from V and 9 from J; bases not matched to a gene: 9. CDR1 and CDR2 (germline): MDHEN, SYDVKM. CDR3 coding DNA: TGTGCCAGCACCCCCCGGACAGGGTCGACGCAGTATTTT. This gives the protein CASTPRTGSTQYF.

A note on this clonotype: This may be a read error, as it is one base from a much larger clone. CDR3 coding DNA: TGTGCCACCAGCAGCCCCTCGAAGCGGACGTCCTACGAGCAGTACGTC. Amino acid sequence: CATSSPSKRTSYEQYV. The V and J genes are TRBV15 and TRBJ2-7, with D possibly TRBD2 on 5 matching bases. Trimming stripped 3 bases from V and 1 base from J, with 16 bases between. The CDR3 has 16 residues. The germline V gene has CDR1 LNHNV and CDR2 YYDKDF (reference sequence).

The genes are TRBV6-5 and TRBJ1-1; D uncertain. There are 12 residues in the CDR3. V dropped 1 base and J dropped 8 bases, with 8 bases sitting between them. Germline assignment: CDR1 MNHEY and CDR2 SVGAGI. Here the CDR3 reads CASSYYGREAFF. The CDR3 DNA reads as TGTGCCAGCAGTTACTACGGCCGCGAAGCTTTCTTT.

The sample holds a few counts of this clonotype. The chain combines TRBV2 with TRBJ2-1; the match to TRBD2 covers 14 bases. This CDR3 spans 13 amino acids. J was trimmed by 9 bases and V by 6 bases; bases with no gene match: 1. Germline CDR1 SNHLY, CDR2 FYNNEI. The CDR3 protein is CASRGLAGVEQFF. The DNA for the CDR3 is TGTGCCAGCAGGGGACTAGCGGGAGTTGAGCAGTTCTTC.

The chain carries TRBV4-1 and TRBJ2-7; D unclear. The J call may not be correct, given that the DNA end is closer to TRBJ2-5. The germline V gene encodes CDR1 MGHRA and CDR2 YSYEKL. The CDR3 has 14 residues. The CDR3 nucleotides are TGCGCCAGCAGCCAAGTCCCGGACGGAGAGACCCAGTACTTC. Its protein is CASSQVPDGETQYF.

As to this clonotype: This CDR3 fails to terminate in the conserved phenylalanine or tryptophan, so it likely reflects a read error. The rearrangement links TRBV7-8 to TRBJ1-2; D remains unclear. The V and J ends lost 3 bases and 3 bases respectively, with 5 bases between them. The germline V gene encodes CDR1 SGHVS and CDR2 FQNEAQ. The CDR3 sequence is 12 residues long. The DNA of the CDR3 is TGTGCCAGCAGCTTGGCAGACTATGGCTACACCTCC. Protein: CASSLADYGYTS.

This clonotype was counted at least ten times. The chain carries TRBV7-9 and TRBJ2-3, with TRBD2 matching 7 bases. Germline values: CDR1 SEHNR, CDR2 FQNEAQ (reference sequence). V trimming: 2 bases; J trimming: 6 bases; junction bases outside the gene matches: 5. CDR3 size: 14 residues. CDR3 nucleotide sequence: TGTGCCAGCAGCTTAAGGGGAGCGGGGGATACGCAGTATTTT. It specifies CASSLRGAGDTQYF.

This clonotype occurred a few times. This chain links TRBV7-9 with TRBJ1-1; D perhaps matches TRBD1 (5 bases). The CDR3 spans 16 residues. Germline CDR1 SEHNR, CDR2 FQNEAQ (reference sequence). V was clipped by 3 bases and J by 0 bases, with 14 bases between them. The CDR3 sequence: CASSFRDGYMNTEAFF. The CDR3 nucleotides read TGTGCCAGCAGCTTCAGGGACGGCTACATGAACACTGAAGCTTTCTTT.

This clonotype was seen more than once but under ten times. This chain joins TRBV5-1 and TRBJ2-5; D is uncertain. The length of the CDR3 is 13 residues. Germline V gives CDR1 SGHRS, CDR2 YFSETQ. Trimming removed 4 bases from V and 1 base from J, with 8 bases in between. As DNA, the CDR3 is TGCGCCAGCAGCGGATCAGCCCAAGAGACCCAGTACTTC. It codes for CASSGSAQETQYF.

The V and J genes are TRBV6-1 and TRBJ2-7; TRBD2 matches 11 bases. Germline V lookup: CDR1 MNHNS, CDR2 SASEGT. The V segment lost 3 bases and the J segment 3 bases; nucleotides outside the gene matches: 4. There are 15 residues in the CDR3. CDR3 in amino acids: CASSDPGTSGYEQYF. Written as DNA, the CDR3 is TGTGCCAGCAGTGACCCCGGGACTAGCGGCTACGAGCAGTACTTC.

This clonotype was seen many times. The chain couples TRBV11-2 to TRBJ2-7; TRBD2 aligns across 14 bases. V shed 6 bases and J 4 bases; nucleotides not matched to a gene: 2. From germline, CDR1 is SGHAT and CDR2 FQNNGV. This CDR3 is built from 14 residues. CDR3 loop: CASRRLAGGYEQYF. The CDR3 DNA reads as TGTGCCAGCAGGCGACTAGCGGGAGGGTACGAGCAGTACTTC.

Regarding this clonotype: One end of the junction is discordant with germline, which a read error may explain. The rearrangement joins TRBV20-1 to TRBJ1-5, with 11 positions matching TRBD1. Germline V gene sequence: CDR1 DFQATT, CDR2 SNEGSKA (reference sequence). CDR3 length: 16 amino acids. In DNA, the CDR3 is TGCAGTGCTAGTTGGCAGGGACAGGGGGTGGGGCAGCCCCGGCATTTT. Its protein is CSASWQGQGVGQPRHF.

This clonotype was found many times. The CDR3 region has the DNA TGCGCCAGCAGGAGGCTATCTGGGGCCAACGTCCTGACTTTC. As protein: CASRRLSGANVLTF. The chain employs TRBV10-1 and TRBJ2-6; no definite D call. The CDR3 runs to 14 residues. V was clipped by 6 bases and J by 1 base, with 7 bases between them. Germline V gene sequence: CDR1 WNHNN, CDR2 SYGVQD (reference sequence).

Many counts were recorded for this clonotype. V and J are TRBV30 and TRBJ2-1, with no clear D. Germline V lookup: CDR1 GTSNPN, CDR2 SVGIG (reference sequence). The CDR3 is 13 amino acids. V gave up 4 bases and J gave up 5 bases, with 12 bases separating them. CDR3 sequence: CAWTRGFDNEQFF. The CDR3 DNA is TGTGCCTGGACCAGAGGATTCGACAATGAGCAGTTCTTC.

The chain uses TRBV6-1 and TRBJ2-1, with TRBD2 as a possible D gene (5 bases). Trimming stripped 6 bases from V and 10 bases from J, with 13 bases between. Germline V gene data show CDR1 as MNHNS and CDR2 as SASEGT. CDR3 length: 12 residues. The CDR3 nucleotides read TGTGCCAGCAGGAAGGAGGACGCGGAGCAGTTCTTC. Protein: CASRKEDAEQFF.

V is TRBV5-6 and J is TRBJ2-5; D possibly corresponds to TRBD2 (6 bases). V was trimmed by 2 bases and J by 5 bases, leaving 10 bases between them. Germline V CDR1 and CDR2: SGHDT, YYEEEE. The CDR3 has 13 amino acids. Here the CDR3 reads CASSFQAGETQYF. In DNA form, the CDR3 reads TGTGCCAGCAGCTTCCAAGCGGGTGAGACCCAGTACTTC.

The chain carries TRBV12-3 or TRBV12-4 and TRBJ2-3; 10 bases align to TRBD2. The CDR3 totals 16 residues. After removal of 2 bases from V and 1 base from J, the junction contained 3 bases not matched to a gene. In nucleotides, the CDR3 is TGTGCCAGCAGTTTATCTACTAGCGGGGGCACAGATACGCAGTATTTT. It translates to CASSLSTSGGTDTQYF.